The 8 T cell receptor beta chains given below trace back to one sample, sequenced in a study of shared clonotypes between healthy human individuals. Repertoires were generated with immunoSEQ multiplex PCR, while TCRdb's copy carries only in-frame clones and drops some. This table holds approximately 1,000,000 clones, 70% to 80% found once. The sequenced material came from memory CD4+ T cells from PBMCs. Subset in this sample: CD45RA-negative fraction. These receptors were obtained from a man aged 18 to 30 in good health. Some clones in this sample may be carry-over from other donors' samples.

The DNA of the CDR3 is TGTGCCAGCAGCGTACAGGGCTTGTACCAAGAGACCCAGTACTTC. Encoded protein: CASSVQGLYQETQYF. The chain employs TRBV9 and TRBJ2-5, with a possible D match to TRBD1 (5 bases). Between the trimmed V and J ends, which lost 1 base and 0 bases, there was a span of 10 bases. The CDR3 is made up of 15 amino acids. Germline V gene sequence: CDR1 SGDLS, CDR2 YYNGEE.

V usage is TRBV18 and J usage is TRBJ1-2; TRBD1 might be the D (6 bases). The germline V gene has CDR1 KGHSH and CDR2 LQKENI. V dropped 6 bases and J dropped 5 bases, with 16 bases sitting between them. This CDR3 is built from 14 residues. CDR3 loop: CASSRQDGGYGYTF. The CDR3 nucleotides are TGTGCCAGCTCCCGACAGGATGGTGGGTATGGCTACACCTTC.

Comment on this clone: One base away lies a much larger clone, so this may be a sequencing read error. Additional DNA sequences in this sample encode the identical CDR3. V and J are TRBV18 and TRBJ2-1; 11 nucleotides match TRBD2. This CDR3 has 15 residues. CDR1 and CDR2 from the germline V gene are KGHSH and LQKENI. The junction had 2 bases not matched to a gene; V was cut back by 4 bases and J by 3 bases. The CDR3 sequence is CASSRGLAVYNEQFF. CDR3 bases: TGTGCCAGCTCACGGGGACTAGCGGTCTACAATGAGCAGTTCTTC.

The gene calls are TRBV6-5 and TRBJ2-3; D is undetermined. CDR1 and CDR2 from the germline V gene are MNHEY and SVGAGI. This CDR3 comprises 14 residues. V was clipped by 2 bases and J by 2 bases, with 8 bases between them. CDR3 sequence: CASSYRANTDTQYF. For the CDR3, the DNA is TGTGCCAGCAGTTACCGCGCGAACACAGATACGCAGTATTTT.

The V call is TRBV7-2, the J call TRBJ2-1; no definite D call. V was cut by 4 bases and J by 10 bases, with 14 bases left in between. This CDR3 has 13 residues. Germline lookup yields CDR1 SGHTA and CDR2 FQGNSA. The CDR3 sequence is CASSSSPGQEQFF. The CDR3 nucleotides read TGTGCCAGCAGCTCTTCCCCGGGCCAGGAGCAGTTCTTC.

The chain employs TRBV6-1 and TRBJ2-7; either TRBD1 or TRBD2 may supply D (5 bases each). V was shortened by 8 bases and J by 2 bases, with 13 bases between the two germline ends. Germline values: CDR1 MNHNS, CDR2 SASEGT. This CDR3 comprises 13 residues. CDR3 coding DNA: TGTGCCAGCTCGTTTTGGGGGACCTACGAGCAGTACTTC. It specifies CASSFWGTYEQYF.

The chain recombines TRBV4-1 with TRBJ2-3; weak D call: TRBD2 (5 bases). The CDR3 totals 17 residues. The V gene lost 4 bases and the J gene lost 1 base, with 18 bases spanning the gap. Per germline, CDR1 MGHRA and CDR2 YSYEKL. The CDR3 nucleotides read TGCGCCAGCAGCCCACTACCCCTGGGAGTGGGCACAGATACGCAGTATTTT. Translation: CASSPLPLGVGTDTQYF.

J is TRBJ2-7 and V is TRBV5-1, with 9 nucleotides matching TRBD2. V shed 4 bases, J shed 2 bases, and the junction held 7 bases outside the gene matches. Germline V gene data show CDR1 as SGHRS and CDR2 as YFSETQ. There are 15 residues in the CDR3. The CDR3 DNA reads as TGCGCCAGCAGCACTGGGACTAGCTTACCCTACGAGCAGTACTTC. It yields the protein CASSTGTSLPYEQYF.